The rows below give T cell receptor beta chains drawn from one sample of a study of blood T cell repertoires in COVID-19. Sequencing was performed with immunoSEQ multiplex PCR; in TCRdb, only in-frame clones are kept and a portion is missing. This sample has fewer than 110,000 clones, with about 90% found just once. The sample comprised peripheral blood. These receptors came from a man aged 45-60 years in a cohort sampled during active COVID-19. The CDR3 runs from the conserved cysteine through the conserved F or W. The order of the fields is J gene, D gene, V gene, clone size, CDR3 DNA, CDR3 protein. D genes are given only for firm matches. The size entry is marked missing in some rows and otherwise reads once, few, many or a size class.

TRBJ1-1 TRBD1 TRBV11-3 NA TGTGCCAGCAACTTAGAGGGAACAGGGGTGGCTTTCTTT CASNLEGTGVAFF
TRBJ2-3 NA TRBV7-2 NA TGTGCCAGCAGCACCACCGGGACACGAACAGATACGCAGTATTTT CASSTTGTRTDTQYF
TRBJ1-5 NA TRBV28 NA TGTGCCAGCAGTTGGGGGGAACAGCCCCAGCATTTT CASSWGEQPQHF
TRBJ2-7 NA TRBV19 NA TGTGCCAGTAGTATGCTGGGAGCACGCTACGAGCAGTACTTC CASSMLGARYEQYF
TRBJ1-6 TRBD1 TRBV4-1 NA TGCGCCAGCAGCCACCCCACCCGACAGGGTAACTCCTATAATTCACCCCTCCACTTT CASSHPTRQGNSYNSPLHF
TRBJ2-5 TRBD2 TRBV7-7 once TGTGCTAGCAGCTTGGGGCGGGGGTCTTCAGAGACCCAGTACTTC CASSLGRGSSETQYF
TRBJ1-5 NA TRBV27 NA TGTGCCAGCAGCCGACAATATGATCAGCCCCAGCATTTT CASSRQYDQPQHF
TRBJ1-5 NA TRBV27 NA TGTGCCAGCAGTTTGACAGTACATCAGCCCCAGCATTTT CASSLTVHQPQHF
TRBJ2-3 NA TRBV16 NA TGTGCCAGCAGCCAACGGGTGAAACCTAGCACAGATACGCAGTATTTT CASSQRVKPSTDTQYF
TRBJ2-1 TRBD2 TRBV23-1 NA TGCGCCAGCAGTCCGGGCGCCATAAAGGGACTAGCGGGGGCCTTCTACAATGAGCAGTTCTTC CASSPGAIKGLAGAFYNEQFF
TRBJ1-4 TRBD1 TRBV6-5 NA TGTGCCAGCAGTAACTCCGGGACAGTAAGAGAAAAACTGTTTTTT CASSNSGTVREKLFF
TRBJ1-5 NA TRBV6-1 NA TGTGCCAGCAGTGAATGGAATAGGCAGGGTGGTCAGCCCCAGCATTTT CASSEWNRQGGQPQHF
TRBJ1-4 NA TRBV19 many TGTGCCAGTAGCGTAAGAGGGAGACGAGAAAAACTGTTTTTT CASSVRGRREKLFF
TRBJ2-1 TRBD1 TRBV15 NA TGTGCCACCAGCAGACCCCGGACAGGGCTCTACAATGAGCAGTTCTTC CATSRPRTGLYNEQFF
TRBJ1-2 TRBD1 TRBV7-9 NA TGTGCCAGCAGCCTAGGGGGGACAGCCTATGGCTACACCTTC CASSLGGTAYGYTF
TRBJ1-3 NA TRBV9 NA TGTGCCAGCAGCGTAGTGGGGGGTCTGAGTGGAAACACCATATATTTT CASSVVGGLSGNTIYF
TRBJ2-5 NA TRBV5-4 NA TGTGCCAGCAGCTGGGCCGGTGACAGGTCGAAAGAGACCCAGTACTTC CASSWAGDRSKETQYF
TRBJ1-1 NA TRBV5-5 NA TGTGCCAGCAGCTTGGGGGTTGGGAGGGGAGGTAAGAACACTGAAGCTTTCTTT CASSLGVGRGGKNTEAFF
TRBJ2-7 TRBD1 TRBV19 NA TGTGCCAGTAGTATAACATCGACAGGGGGCTACGAGCAGTACTTC CASSITSTGGYEQYF
TRBJ2-6 NA TRBV21-1 NA TGTGCCAGCAGCCCCCGGGACAGGAACTCTGGGGCCAACGTCCTGACTTTC CASSPRDRNSGANVLTF
TRBJ1-4 TRBD1 TRBV19 NA TGTGCCAGTAGTACTCTGGACAGGTTCGGTGAAAAACTGTTTTTT CASSTLDRFGEKLFF
TRBJ1-6 NA TRBV19 NA TGTGCCAGTAGTACGTCCGCAGATAATTCACCCCTCCACTTT CASSTSADNSPLHF
TRBJ1-6 TRBD1 TRBV2 NA TGTGCCAGCAGCCTGACAGGGGGCAATTCACCCCTCCACTTT CASSLTGGNSPLHF
TRBJ1-1 TRBD1 TRBV4-1 NA TGCGCCAGCAGCCAGGGTGGGACAGGGGGGGCCCGGAACACTGAAGCTTTCTTT CASSQGGTGGARNTEAFF
TRBJ2-7 TRBD1 TRBV7-9 NA TGTGCCAGCAGCTTAAGACAGGGGGCCTCCTACGAGCAGTACTTC CASSLRQGASYEQYF